These T cell receptor beta chains were read from a single sample in a study of PD-1 blockade in classical Hodgkin lymphoma. Clones were sequenced by immunoSEQ multiplex PCR, and TCRdb holds only the in-frame ones, with some missing. Of about 47,000 clones detected, 80% appear once; the ten largest clones hold over 15%. The source was peripheral blood mononuclear cells (PBMCs), collected before the fourth cycle of nivolumab. The receptors here all came from a human donor with classical Hodgkin lymphoma. Each CDR3 is given with its conserved first and last residue.

V	J	CDR3
TRBV7-2	TRBJ1-5	CASSGHRQPQHF
TRBV9	TRBJ2-1	CASSPRGYNEQFF
TRBV27	TRBJ2-3	CASAGESPRTDTQYF
TRBV5-4	TRBJ2-6	CASSLVQGGGANVLTF
TRBV4-3	TRBJ1-2	CASSQDRTGNYGYTF
TRBV11-1	TRBJ2-7	CASSPGGGSYEQYF
TRBV5-4	TRBJ1-1	CASSLGTGTTEAFF
TRBV4-1	TRBJ1-1	CASSQSAPALNTEAFF
TRBV6-4	TRBJ1-1	CASSDSSVPTEAFF
TRBV9	TRBJ2-3	CASSASPVGSGTDTQYF
TRBV7-9	TRBJ1-2	CASSLVSLRVFDYGYTF
TRBV2	TRBJ1-2	CASSGQGTYGYTF
TRBV19	TRBJ1-1	CASSTPQTGLNTEAFF
TRBV11-2	TRBJ2-7	CASSGSSYEQYF
TRBV10-2	TRBJ1-1	CASSETPRGTEAFF
TRBV2	TRBJ2-7	CASSEVEGTFSYEQYF
TRBV6-4	TRBJ1-1	CASSAEQGVTEAFF
TRBV13	TRBJ2-7	CAGFPVEQYF
TRBV4-1	TRBJ1-2	CASSQLSGFNYGYTF
TRBV9	TRBJ1-2	CASSVGPDTAGHGYTF
TRBV15	TRBJ2-6	CATTLAISGANVLTF
TRBV5-8	TRBJ2-7	CASTQTYEQYF
TRBV18	TRBJ1-4	CASSPLKRQEKLFF
TRBV29-1	TRBJ1-1	CSVARIEAFF
TRBV28	TRBJ2-3	CASGTTRDTQYF
TRBV7-3	TRBJ1-5	CASGTGANQPQHF
TRBV30	TRBJ2-6	CAWNSGANVLTF
TRBV28	TRBJ1-5	CASGYGTENQPQHF
TRBV10-3	TRBJ2-1	CAISEKAGTTSNEQFF
TRBV19	TRBJ2-3	CASSILTEDTQYF
TRBV28	TRBJ1-1	CASSFGGYRGRISPEAFF
TRBV6-5	TRBJ2-7	CASSPQGNEQYF
TRBV15	TRBJ2-1	CATSRTSVYGNEQFF
TRBV7-2	TRBJ2-3	CASSFGHGTDTQYF
TRBV11-3	TRBJ2-1	CASSLANQGYNEQFF
TRBV23-1	TRBJ1-5	CASSQIARHSNQPQHF
TRBV19	TRBJ2-3	CASNPRGTDTQYF
TRBV7-8	TRBJ1-2	CASSLVAGGSYGYTF
TRBV7-8	TRBJ1-5	CASSLEGSNQPQHF
TRBV11-3	TRBJ2-7	CASSLSRMARVLYEQYF
TRBV7-2	TRBJ1-2	CASSLVQNYGYTF
TRBV30	TRBJ2-1	CAWSPLSGEQFF
TRBV29-1	TRBJ2-1	CSVRIRDSYNEQFF